This T cell receptor (beta chain) was documented in a study of blood T cell repertoires in COVID-19. In germline, CDR1 is SNHLY, CDR2 FYNNEI. J gave up 0 bases and V 6 bases, and 7 bases lay outside the gene matches. The CDR3 contains 16 residues. The authors' processing: Reference gene primer amplification gave estimated nucleated cell counts. Sequencing was performed with immunoSEQ multiplex PCR; in TCRdb, only in-frame clones are kept and a portion is missing. V, J and clone size were drawn from that table, and D and trimming were deduced from the DNA. Among 400,000 to 450,000 clones listed, 90% were seen once. Participants reported their clinical history, and cohort assignment relied on those reports.

The sequencing input was PBMCs or T cells enriched from blood (not recorded which). This clonotype was obtained from a man between 18 and 35 years old who had recovered from COVID-19. The V call is TRBV2, the J call TRBJ1-3; 8 nucleotides align to TRBD1. CDR3 amino acids: CASSRQGLSSGNTIYF. CDR3 sequence (DNA): TGTGCCAGCAGCCGACAGGGGCTGAGCTCTGGAAACACCATATATTTT.